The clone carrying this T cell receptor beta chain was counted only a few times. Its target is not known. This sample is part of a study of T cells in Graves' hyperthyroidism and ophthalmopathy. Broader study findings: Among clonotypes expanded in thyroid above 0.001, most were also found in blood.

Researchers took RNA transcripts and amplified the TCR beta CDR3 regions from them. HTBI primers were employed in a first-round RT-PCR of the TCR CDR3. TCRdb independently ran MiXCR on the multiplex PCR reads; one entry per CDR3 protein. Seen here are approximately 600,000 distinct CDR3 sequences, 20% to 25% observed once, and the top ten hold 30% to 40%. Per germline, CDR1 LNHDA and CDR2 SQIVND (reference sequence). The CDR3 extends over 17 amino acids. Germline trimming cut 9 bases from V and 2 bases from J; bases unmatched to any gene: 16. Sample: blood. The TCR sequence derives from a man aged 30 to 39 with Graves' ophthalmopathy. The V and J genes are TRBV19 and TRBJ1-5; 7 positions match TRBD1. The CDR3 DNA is TGTGCCAGCAAAAAAGGGGGCGCGATAATGGGCAATCAGCCCCAGCATTTT. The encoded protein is CASKKGGAIMGNQPQHF.